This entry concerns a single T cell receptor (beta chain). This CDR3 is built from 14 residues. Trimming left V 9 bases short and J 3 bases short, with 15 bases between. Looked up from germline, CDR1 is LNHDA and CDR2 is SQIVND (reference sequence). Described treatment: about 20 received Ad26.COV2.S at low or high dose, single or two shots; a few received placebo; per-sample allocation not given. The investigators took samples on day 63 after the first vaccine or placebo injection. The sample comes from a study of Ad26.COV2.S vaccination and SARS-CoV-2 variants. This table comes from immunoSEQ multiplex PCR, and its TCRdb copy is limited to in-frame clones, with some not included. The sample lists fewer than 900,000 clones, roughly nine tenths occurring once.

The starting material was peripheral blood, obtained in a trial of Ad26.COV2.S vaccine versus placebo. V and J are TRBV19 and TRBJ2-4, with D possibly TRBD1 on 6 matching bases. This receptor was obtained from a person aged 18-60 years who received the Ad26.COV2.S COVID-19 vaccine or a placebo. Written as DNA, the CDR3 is TGTGCCAGCAAACAGGGTTTCGGCAAAAACATTCAGTACTTC. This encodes CASKQGFGKNIQYF.